This T cell receptor beta chain is drawn from a study of shared T cell receptors in the human thymus. Germline V gives CDR1 MDHEN, CDR2 SYDVKM. CDR3 length: 14 amino acids. The V end was cut by 4 bases, the J end by 6 bases, with 15 bases between. The assay was immunoSEQ multiplex PCR, and TCRdb's table has in-frame clones only and misses some. The table shows over 65,000 clones, with 90% to 95% occurring only once. The sequence was obtained from a human donor. V is TRBV28 and J is TRBJ1-2; D remains unclear. Material: thymocytes. The CDR3 coding sequence is TGTGCCAGCAGTTCGCCAGGAGGTCTGAATGGCTACACCTTC. It translates to CASSSPGGLNGYTF.